This entry concerns a single TCR beta chain. The CDR3 has 13 residues. V gave up 2 bases and J gave up 1 base, with 6 bases separating them. Germline values: CDR1 GTSNPN, CDR2 SVGIG (reference sequence). Generated by immunoSEQ multiplex PCR, the TCRdb table keeps only in-frame clones and is missing some. This sample has approximately 160,000 clones, with about three quarters found just once. These data originate in a study of blood T cell repertoires in COVID-19. The overall study: Samples representing acute and convalescent COVID-19 were sourced from the United States, Italy and Spain.

Source material: peripheral blood. The chain links TRBV30 to TRBJ1-3, with D unclear. The source of this sequence is a man between 65 and 80 years old with acute or convalescent COVID-19. As DNA, the CDR3 is TGTGCCTGGAGTCCCCCATCTGGAAACACCATATATTTT. It yields the protein CAWSPPSGNTIYF.